This passage covers 21 T cell receptor beta chains from one sample sequenced in a study of shared clonotypes between healthy human individuals. Positively selected for CCR7, the CD45RO-negative cells used as naive CD8 cells excluded terminally differentiated effector memory CD45RA+ cells. Assay: immunoSEQ multiplex PCR; the TCRdb copy retains only in-frame clones and omits some. The data show around 2,000,000 clones, 90% to 95% seen once. The sequenced material came from naive CD8+ T cells from PBMCs. The receptors stem from a man between 18 and 35 years old in good health. Some clones in this sample may be carry-over from other donors' samples.

About this clone itself: The same CDR3 is also encoded by other DNA sequences in this sample. The rearrangement links TRBV5-4 to TRBJ2-1, with 7 bases identical to TRBD2. CDR3 length equals 16 residues. The J segment lost 7 bases and the V segment lost 1 base, leaving 11 bases of the junction unmatched. Germline CDR1 SGHNT, CDR2 YYREEE (reference sequence). The CDR3 protein is CASSLKRERVGNEQFF. As DNA, the CDR3 is TGTGCCAGCAGCTTGAAGCGGGAAAGAGTCGGGAATGAGCAGTTCTTC.

The chain combines TRBV7-6 with TRBJ2-7; D perhaps matches TRBD2 (6 bases). CDR3 length: 13 amino acids. Deletions cut 4 bases from V and 7 bases from J, with 14 bases between. In germline, CDR1 is SGHVS, CDR2 FNYEAQ. The CDR3 reads CASSSSLGREQYF. CDR3 DNA sequence: TGTGCCAGCAGCTCTTCTCTAGGGAGGGAGCAGTACTTC.

This chain uses TRBV10-1 with TRBJ2-3; 7 bases agree with TRBD1. V lost 7 bases to trimming and J lost 0 bases; unmatched junction nucleotides: 7. This CDR3 is built from 15 residues. Germline V CDR1 and CDR2: WNHNN, SYGVQD (reference sequence). The CDR3 DNA reads as TGCGCCAGCAAATCCGGGACAGCTAGCACAGATACGCAGTATTTT. Protein sequence: CASKSGTASTDTQYF.

The V call is TRBV6-1, the J call TRBJ2-7; 7 nucleotides match TRBD2. The germline CDR1 and CDR2 sequences are MNHNS and SASEGT. This CDR3 comprises 15 residues. J was trimmed by 4 bases and V by 4 bases; bases with no gene match: 10. CDR3 DNA: TGTGCCAGCAGTGTGTACACTAGCGTCGGTTACGAGCAGTACTTC. Its protein is CASSVYTSVGYEQYF.

The chain joins TRBV4-2 to TRBJ2-7; no clear D gene. The V end lost 1 base, the J end lost 6 bases, and 19 bases lay between the germline ends. The CDR3 is made up of 16 amino acids. Germline V gene data show CDR1 as LGHNA and CDR2 as YNFKEQ. CDR3 residues: CASSQGPAAAHIEQYF. DNA for the CDR3: TGTGCCAGCAGCCAAGGCCCGGCGGCCGCCCATATCGAGCAGTACTTC.

This chain connects TRBV15 to TRBJ2-1; 10 bases agree with TRBD2. This CDR3 is built from 16 residues. Germline V gene sequence: CDR1 LNHNV, CDR2 YYDKDF (reference sequence). V trimming: 1 base; J trimming: 9 bases; junction bases outside the gene matches: 9. CDR3 in amino acids: CATSRAILAGVVEQFF. The CDR3 nucleotides read TGTGCCACCAGCAGAGCGATCCTAGCGGGAGTTGTTGAGCAGTTCTTC.

This chain joins TRBV7-6 and TRBJ1-4, with D perhaps TRBD1 (5 bases). The germline CDR1 and CDR2 sequences are SGHVS and FNYEAQ. Trimming took off 5 bases at V and 8 bases at J, with 24 bases between the two ends. The CDR3 has 17 amino acids. As DNA, the CDR3 is TGTGCCAGCAGCCCGATCCAAATGGGCAGGGTAGACGAAAAACTGTTTTTT. The encoded protein is CASSPIQMGRVDEKLFF.

CDR3 region: CASSLVAAPNQPQHF. CDR3 nucleotide sequence: TGTGCCAGCAGCTTAGTCGCGGCCCCCAATCAGCCCCAGCATTTT. The rearrangement links TRBV7-6 to TRBJ1-5; D is unresolved. CDR1 SGHVS and CDR2 FNYEAQ come from the germline V gene. The CDR3 contains 15 residues. With 1 base removed from V and 3 bases from J, the gap between germline ends came to 10 bases.

This clone came up a few times. The chain combines TRBV28 with TRBJ1-4, with D unresolved. The V and J ends lost 2 bases and 12 bases respectively, with 10 bases between them. This CDR3 contains 12 residues. CDR1 is MDHEN, CDR2 SYDVKM, per germline. The CDR3 DNA follows: TGTGCCAGCAGTTTAGAGGGCCGGGAACTGTTTTTT. This sequence encodes CASSLEGRELFF. The variable domain in full, with the rest retrieved from reference TRBV28 and TRBJ1-4, is DVKVTQSSRYLVKRTGEKVFLECVQDMDHENMFWYRQDPGLGLRLIYFSYDVKMKEKGDIPEGYSVSREKKERFSLILESASTNQTSMYLCASSLEGRELFFGSGTQLSVL.

The gene calls are TRBV13 and TRBJ1-1; D not certain. CDR1 is PRHDT, CDR2 FYEKMQ, per germline (reference sequence). The CDR3 is 16 residues long. Trimming pared 0 bases from V and 1 base from J, leaving 12 bases between. CDR3 in DNA: TGTGCCAGCAGCTTAGGCAGGCCTACCCCGAACACTGAAGCTTTCTTT. It is translated as CASSLGRPTPNTEAFF.

The chain couples TRBV7-9 to TRBJ2-1; D remains ambiguous. Per germline, CDR1 SEHNR and CDR2 FQNEAQ (reference sequence). V dropped 2 bases and J dropped 4 bases, with 12 bases sitting between them. There are 15 residues in the CDR3. As DNA, the CDR3 is TGTGCCAGCAGCTTATTGACCCACCTTTACAATGAGCAGTTCTTC. Protein: CASSLLTHLYNEQFF.

The chain has TRBV28 and TRBJ1-5; D possibly corresponds to TRBD1 (6 bases). Trimming left V 2 bases short and J 4 bases short, with 15 bases between. Germline V CDR1 and CDR2: MDHEN, SYDVKM. CDR3 length: 16 amino acids. This CDR3 is CASSLTKQGRNQPQHF. The CDR3 nucleotides read TGTGCCAGCAGTTTAACTAAACAGGGTAGGAATCAGCCCCAGCATTTT. Full variable domain (missing parts from reference TRBV28 and TRBJ1-5): DVKVTQSSRYLVKRTGEKVFLECVQDMDHENMFWYRQDPGLGLRLIYFSYDVKMKEKGDIPEGYSVSREKKERFSLILESASTNQTSMYLCASSLTKQGRNQPQHFGDGTRLSIL.

The chain recombines TRBV2 with TRBJ2-7; tentatively, D is TRBD1 or TRBD2 (6 bases each). This CDR3 is 15 amino acids long. Germline CDR1 SNHLY, CDR2 FYNNEI. V dropped 7 bases and J dropped 3 bases, with 19 bases sitting between them. DNA for the CDR3: TGTGCCAGCAACCCGAGGGGGGACCCTAGCTACGAGCAGTACTTC. It codes for CASNPRGDPSYEQYF.

The chain joins TRBV19 to TRBJ2-2; tentative D call: TRBD2 (6 bases). The CDR3 contains 17 residues. Trimming shortened V by 7 bases and J by 5 bases, and 23 bases separated the two germline ends. Germline assignment: CDR1 LNHDA and CDR2 SQIVND (reference sequence). Here the CDR3 reads CASTSTRTYDRTGELFF. The DNA for the CDR3 is TGTGCCAGTACCTCGACTAGAACCTACGATCGAACCGGGGAGCTGTTTTTT. The full variable domain, its missing parts supplied by reference TRBV19 and TRBJ2-2, is DGGITQSPKYLFRKEGQNVTLSCEQNLNHDAMYWYRQDPGQGLRLIYYSQIVNDFQKGDIAEGYSVSREKKESFPLTVTSAQKNPTAFYLCASTSTRTYDRTGELFFGEGSRLTVL.

The chain links TRBV2 to TRBJ1-2; possible D gene TRBD1, 6 bases. The length of the CDR3 is 15 residues. Trimming cost V 6 bases and J 7 bases, with 21 bases left between them. The V gene's germline CDR1 is SNHLY and CDR2 FYNNEI. This chain's CDR3 is CASRRLKGERIGYTF. Written as DNA, the CDR3 is TGTGCCAGCAGGAGGTTAAAGGGGGAACGAATTGGCTACACCTTC.

The rearrangement joins TRBV7-8 to TRBJ2-1; D is perhaps TRBD1 or TRBD2 (5 bases each). The CDR3 is made up of 15 amino acids. Trimming left V 5 bases short and J 6 bases short, with 17 bases between. From germline, CDR1 is SGHVS and CDR2 FQNEAQ. The CDR3, as DNA: TGTGCCAGCAGCCCCCGGGACGCAGCGACCAATGAGCAGTTCTTC. Amino acids: CASSPRDAATNEQFF.

The CDR3 spells CASSRGGSFYNEQFF. CDR3 in DNA: TGTGCCAGCAGTCGGGGGGGGTCGTTTTACAATGAGCAGTTCTTC. This chain uses TRBV28 with TRBJ2-1, with TRBD2 matching 8 bases. Germline V lookup: CDR1 MDHEN, CDR2 SYDVKM. V was clipped by 5 bases and J by 4 bases; unmatched bases: 7. This CDR3 has 15 amino acids.

The rearrangement joins TRBV10-2 to TRBJ2-1, with a weak D call TRBD1 (5 bases). CDR1 is WSHSY and CDR2 is SAAADI in the germline V gene. The CDR3 extends over 14 amino acids. Trimming removed 1 base from V and 7 bases from J, with 11 bases in between. The CDR3 bases are TGCGCCAGCAGTGAGTGGCCAGGGCGGAATGAGCAGTTCTTC. It yields the protein CASSEWPGRNEQFF.

The chain has TRBV11-2 and TRBJ2-1; D is undetermined. The length of the CDR3 is 14 residues. Trimming cost V 4 bases and J 0 bases, with 7 bases left between them. CDR1 and CDR2 (germline): SGHAT, FQNNGV. The CDR3 here is CASSSVSSYNEQFF. The CDR3 nucleotides read TGTGCCAGCAGCTCCGTAAGCTCCTACAATGAGCAGTTCTTC. Variable domain in full (rest from reference TRBV11-2 and TRBJ2-1): EAGVAQSPRYKIIEKRQSVAFWCNPISGHATLYWYQQILGQGPKLLIQFQNNGVVDDSQLPKDRFSAERLKGVDSTLKIQPAKLEDSAVYLCASSSVSSYNEQFFGPGTRLTVL.

The chain carries TRBV9 and TRBJ1-1; the D gene is possibly TRBD1 (5 bases). CDR3 size: 15 residues. CDR1 and CDR2 (germline): SGDLS, YYNGEE. Trimming shortened V by 4 bases and J by 7 bases, and 20 bases separated the two germline ends. The CDR3 DNA follows: TGTGCCAGCAGCCCGTCCCGGGGCCCGTTGGGTGAAGCTTTCTTT. Protein product: CASSPSRGPLGEAFF.

This chain joins TRBV7-9 and TRBJ1-2, with D possibly being TRBD1 (5 bases). Deletions cut 1 base from V and 4 bases from J, with 16 bases between. The CDR3 runs 16 residues. CDR1 and CDR2 from the germline V gene are SEHNR and FQNEAQ (reference sequence). CDR3 in DNA: TGTGCCAGCAGCTTAGATTTCATTGGGGGAGCCTATGGCTACACCTTC. Residues: CASSLDFIGGAYGYTF.